A selection of T cell receptor beta chains follows, all from one sample in a study of shared clonotypes between healthy human individuals. Using immunoSEQ multiplex PCR, the repertoire was profiled, and TCRdb retains in-frame clones only, with some absent. The table records 2 million to 2.5 million clones, 85% to 95% of them present only once. The sequencing input was naive CD4+ T cells from PBMCs. These receptors came from a man younger than 30 in good health. Some clones in this sample may be carry-over from other donors' samples. The CDR3 runs from the conserved cysteine through the conserved F or W. The D gene is left open where the match is weak. A clone size is listed for some rows: how often the clone was seen (once, few, many), or a class if it is expanded.

v_gene	d_gene	j_gene	abundance	CDR3nt	CDR3aa
TRBV19	.	TRBJ2-2	.	TGTGCCAGTAGTATAGCTCTGGGCACTTTCAACACCGGGGAGCTGTTTTTT	CASSIALGTFNTGELFF
TRBV14	.	TRBJ2-7	.	TGTGCCAGCAGCCGGCCCGGCAGCTACGAGCAGTACTTC	CASSRPGSYEQYF
TRBV7-2	.	TRBJ2-3	.	TGTGCCAGCAGCTCAGCGGGTGGGACAGATACGCAGTATTTT	CASSSAGGTDTQYF
TRBV28	.	TRBJ1-2	.	TGTGCCATCTCTCCCCAGGGATTTGGCTACACCTTC	CAISPQGFGYTF
TRBV18	.	TRBJ1-1	.	TGTGCCAGCTCACCATGGACGGTGAACACTGAAGCTTTCTTT	CASSPWTVNTEAFF
TRBV7-2	.	TRBJ1-3	.	TGTGCCAGCAGCTTAGGACCGATCTCTGGAAACACCATATATTTT	CASSLGPISGNTIYF
TRBV6-1	TRBD1	TRBJ1-2	.	TGTGCCAGCACCCCGGGCGGGACAGGGGTCGCTGGCTACACCTTC	CASTPGGTGVAGYTF
TRBV28	TRBD1	TRBJ2-3	.	TGTGCCAGCAGTCGCCCCCGACAGGGGGCAGGGGATACGCAGTATTTT	CASSRPRQGAGDTQYF
TRBV7-9	.	TRBJ1-3	.	TGTGCCAGCAGCTGGTCATCAGGACCTGGAAACACCATATATTTT	CASSWSSGPGNTIYF
TRBV9	.	TRBJ2-2	.	TGTGCCAGCAGATGGTCTGACGGGGAGCTGTTTTTT	CASRWSDGELFF
TRBV6-5	.	TRBJ2-1	.	TGTGCCAGCAGTTACCGAGGGGGAGCCTCCTACAATGAGCAGTTCTTC	CASSYRGGASYNEQFF
TRBV6-1	.	TRBJ1-5	.	TGTGCCAGCAGACTTGACAGCTTAGTTGGGGAGCCCCAGCATTTT	CASRLDSLVGEPQHF
TRBV7-2	.	TRBJ2-3	.	TGTGCCAGCAGCTTAGCCGCGTGGGATACGCAGTATTTT	CASSLAAWDTQYF
TRBV5-1	TRBD1	TRBJ1-4	.	TGCGCCAGCAGCGCCTCAGGGGGCACTAATGAAAAACTGTTTTTT	CASSASGGTNEKLFF
TRBV25-1	TRBD2	TRBJ2-1	.	TGTGCCAGCAGTGAGGGACTAGCGGGAGGGCCAGGTGATGAGCAGTTCTTC	CASSEGLAGGPGDEQFF
TRBV28	.	TRBJ2-7	.	TGTGCCAGCCGGCCCGCCCTCCGAGGGGTTAGCTCCTACGAGCAGTACTTC	CASRPALRGVSSYEQYF
TRBV27	TRBD2	TRBJ2-2	.	TGTGCCAGCAGTAACCGACTAGCAAAGGGGGGGGAGCTGTTTTTT	CASSNRLAKGGELFF
TRBV15	TRBD1	TRBJ2-1	.	TGTGCCACCAGCAGAGATTGGGGCGGACAGGGCTCCTACAATGAGCAGTTCTTC	CATSRDWGGQGSYNEQFF
TRBV5-6	.	TRBJ1-6	.	TGTGCCAGCAGCTTGGGAGGGGGACGATCCCAACCCCTCCACTTT	CASSLGGGRSQPLHF
TRBV7-9	.	TRBJ2-1	.	TGTGCCAGCAGCCGCCTTGCGGCGGGGTTCGATGAGCAGTTCTTC	CASSRLAAGFDEQFF
TRBV19	.	TRBJ2-1	.	TGTGCCAGTACCCCAACAGGGCGGTACAATGAGCAGTTCTTC	CASTPTGRYNEQFF
TRBV5-1	.	TRBJ1-2	.	TGCGCCAGCAGCTTGGGAGGCTCCGGGGGCTATGGCTACACCTTC	CASSLGGSGGYGYTF
TRBV15	TRBD1	TRBJ1-5	.	TGTGCCACCAGCACCCGGACAGGGGAGAATCAGCCCCAGCATTTT	CATSTRTGENQPQHF
TRBV10-3	.	TRBJ2-3	.	TGTGCCATCAGTGATAGAACACAGGGCACAGATACGCAGTATTTT	CAISDRTQGTDTQYF
TRBV5-4	TRBD2	TRBJ2-1	.	TGTGCCAGCAGCCAGGGACTAGCAGTTTACAATGAGCAGTTCTTC	CASSQGLAVYNEQFF
TRBV27	.	TRBJ1-2	.	TGTGCCAGCAGTGACGGACCACTTGGCTACACCTTC	CASSDGPLGYTF
TRBV19	TRBD2	TRBJ2-1	.	TGTGCCAGTAGCTTAGGACTAGCGGGAAAGGTTTCCTACAATGAGCAGTTCTTC	CASSLGLAGKVSYNEQFF
TRBV2	TRBD1	TRBJ1-1	.	TGTGCCAGCAGTAGACAGGGAAACACTGAAGCTTTCTTT	CASSRQGNTEAFF
TRBV9	TRBD1	TRBJ2-3	once	TGTGCCAGCAGCGGACAGGGGATGGCTGGGGATACGCAGTATTTT	CASSGQGMAGDTQYF
TRBV5-1	.	TRBJ2-2	.	TGCGCCAGCAGCCCCAGCCTAGGGGGACCCGGGGAGCTGTTTTTT	CASSPSLGGPGELFF
TRBV7-7	TRBD1	TRBJ2-2	.	TGTGCCAGCAGCCGGACAGGGGGGGACACCGGGGAGCTGTTTTTT	CASSRTGGDTGELFF
TRBV9	.	TRBJ2-1	.	TGTGCCAGCAGCGTAGATGGGTCAGCCTACAATGAGCAGTTCTTC	CASSVDGSAYNEQFF
TRBV19	.	TRBJ1-5	once	TGTGCCAGTAGTTTACGTATTGGCAATCAGCCCCAGCATTTT	CASSLRIGNQPQHF
TRBV28	.	TRBJ2-7	once	TGTGCCAGCAGCTCGTGGGACGAGCAGTACTTC	CASSSWDEQYF
TRBV5-1	.	TRBJ2-3	.	TGCGCCAGCAGCTTGGAGGGCTTGACAGATACGCAGTATTTT	CASSLEGLTDTQYF
TRBV4-1	.	TRBJ2-5	.	TGCGCCAGCAGCCAAGATTCAAGAGAGACCCAGTACTTC	CASSQDSRETQYF
TRBV5-8	.	TRBJ2-4	.	TGTGCCCCGAGTGGGGTGGCCAAAAACATTCAGTACTTC	CAPSGVAKNIQYF
TRBV6-6	.	TRBJ2-7	.	TGTGCCAGCACCACTGGACAGTTCTACGAGCAGTACTTC	CASTTGQFYEQYF
TRBV28	TRBD1	TRBJ1-4	.	TGTGCCAGCAGTTCAGGGACAGTTGCAACTAATGAAAAACTGTTTTTT	CASSSGTVATNEKLFF
TRBV6-6	TRBD2	TRBJ2-1	once	TGTGCCAGCAGTTACTCACCGGGACTAGTTTTCAATGAGCAGTTCTTC	CASSYSPGLVFNEQFF
TRBV25-1	TRBD2	TRBJ2-7	once	TGTGCCAGCAGTGCACTAGCGGGCCACTACGAGCAGTACTTC	CASSALAGHYEQYF
TRBV28	.	TRBJ1-5	.	TGTGCCAGCAGCGGCGGGGCCCTGGGGCATCAGCCCCAGCATTTT	CASSGGALGHQPQHF
TRBV28	.	TRBJ1-4	.	TGTGCCAGCACTCCCCCGTCAGGGAGGGAAAAACTGTTTTTT	CASTPPSGREKLFF
TRBV5-1	TRBD1	TRBJ1-1	once	TGCGCCAGCAGCGGAGGACAGGGAAGGGAAACTGAAGCTTTCTTT	CASSGGQGRETEAFF
TRBV21-1	.	TRBJ2-1	.	TGTGCCAGCAGCAACCAGCCAAGACTAGCGGGAGCCCACAATGAGCAGTTCTTC	CASSNQPRLAGAHNEQFF
TRBV7-6	.	TRBJ2-2	.	TGTGCCAGCAGCCCAAGTCCCTTGGCGGGAAGGGGGACCGGGGAGCTGTTTTTT	CASSPSPLAGRGTGELFF
TRBV11-1	TRBD1	TRBJ2-3	.	TGTGCCAGCAGCCCCGGGACAGGGAGATTTCAAAGCACAGATACGCAGTATTTT	CASSPGTGRFQSTDTQYF